The text below deals with one TCR beta chain. Patients of the Seattle cohort, enrolled during active infection, were followed longitudinally. These data are taken from a study of blood T cell repertoires in COVID-19. Study in general: Specimens from acute and convalescent COVID-19 originated in the United States, Italy and Spain. From T cells, B-cell-depleted T cells, or PBMCs came the material, which was cDNA or gDNA.

In the original processing: It was from reference gene primer amplification that nucleated cell counts were estimated. Sequencing was performed with immunoSEQ multiplex PCR; in TCRdb, only in-frame clones are kept and a portion is missing. The V and J calls and the clone size are those of that table, but D and trimming were determined from the DNA. The sample includes approximately 97,000 clones, around 90% of them seen just once. The V end lost 0 bases, the J end lost 1 base, and 10 bases lay between the germline ends. This CDR3 is 15 amino acids long. The germline gives CDR1 SGHDN, CDR2 FVKESK. The sample was peripheral blood. The chain uses TRBV14 and TRBJ2-7; D gene uncertain. This sequence originates from a woman in her fifties or sixties with COVID-19, enrolled during active disease. CDR3 DNA sequence: TGTGCCAGCAGCCAAGATTGGGCGCGTTCCTACGAGCAGTACTTC. It codes for CASSQDWARSYEQYF.